The clone carrying this T cell receptor (beta chain) showed up just once. The target antigen is unknown. The repertoire was sequenced with immunoSEQ multiplex PCR; TCRdb's copy has only in-frame clones and lacks some. This sample yields over 75,000 clones, of which around 91% are seen a single time; more than 2% belongs to the top ten. This entry belongs to a study of T cell responses to AZD1222 COVID-19 vaccine. Study conclusions and caveats: Within unmutated variant regions lay the reported targets of nearly half of spike-specific TCRs. Spike-specific TCR repertoires showed rising breadth and depth after two AZD1222 doses.

This CDR3 is built from 15 residues. The V end lost 2 bases, the J end lost 2 bases, and 10 bases lay between the germline ends. Germline V lookup: CDR1 SGHVS, CDR2 FNYEAQ. The sample consisted of peripheral blood, taken 28 days after the second AZD1222 dose. The receptor was isolated from an adult who received the AZD1222 COVID-19 vaccine. The J gene is TRBJ2-1, the V gene TRBV7-6, with TRBD2 as a possible D gene (6 bases). The CDR3 here is CASSLYGSTYNEQFF. Written as DNA, the CDR3 is TGTGCCAGCAGCTTATACGGGAGTACCTACAATGAGCAGTTCTTC.